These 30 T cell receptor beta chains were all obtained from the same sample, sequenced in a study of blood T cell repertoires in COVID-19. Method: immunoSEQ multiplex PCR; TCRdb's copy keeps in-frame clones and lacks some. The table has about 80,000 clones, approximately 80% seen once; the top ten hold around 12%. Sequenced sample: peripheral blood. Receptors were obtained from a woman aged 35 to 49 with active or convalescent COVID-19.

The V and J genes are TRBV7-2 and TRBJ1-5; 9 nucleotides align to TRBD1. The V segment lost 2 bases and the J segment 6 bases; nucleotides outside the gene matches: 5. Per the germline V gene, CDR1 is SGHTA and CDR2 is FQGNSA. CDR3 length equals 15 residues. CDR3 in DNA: TGTGCCAGCAGCTTATACAGGGGGCTGGGTCAGCCCCAGCATTTT. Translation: CASSLYRGLGQPQHF.

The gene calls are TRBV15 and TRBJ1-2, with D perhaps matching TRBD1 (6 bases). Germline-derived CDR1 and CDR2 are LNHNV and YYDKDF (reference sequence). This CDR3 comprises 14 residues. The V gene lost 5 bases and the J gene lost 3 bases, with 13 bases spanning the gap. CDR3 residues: CATSPRGMDYGYTF. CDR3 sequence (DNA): TGTGCCACCAGCCCGAGGGGGATGGACTATGGCTACACCTTC.

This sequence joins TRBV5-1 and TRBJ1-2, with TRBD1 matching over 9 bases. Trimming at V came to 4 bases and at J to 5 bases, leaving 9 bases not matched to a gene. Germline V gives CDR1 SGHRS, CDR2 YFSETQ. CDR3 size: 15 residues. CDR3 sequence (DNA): TGCGCCAGCAGCGGGGGACAGGGTTTATGGTATGGCTACACCTTC. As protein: CASSGGQGLWYGYTF. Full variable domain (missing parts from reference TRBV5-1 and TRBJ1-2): KAGVTQTPRYLIKTRGQQVTLSCSPISGHRSVSWYQQTPGQGLQFLFEYFSETQRNKGNFPGRFSGRQFSNSRSEMNVSTLELGDSALYLCASSGGQGLWYGYTFGSGTRLTVV.

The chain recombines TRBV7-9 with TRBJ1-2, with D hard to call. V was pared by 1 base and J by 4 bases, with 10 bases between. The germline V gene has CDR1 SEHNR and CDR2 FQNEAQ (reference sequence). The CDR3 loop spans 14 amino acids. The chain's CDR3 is CASSLGSRGYGYTF. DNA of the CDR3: TGTGCCAGCAGCTTAGGGTCCCGGGGCTATGGCTACACCTTC.

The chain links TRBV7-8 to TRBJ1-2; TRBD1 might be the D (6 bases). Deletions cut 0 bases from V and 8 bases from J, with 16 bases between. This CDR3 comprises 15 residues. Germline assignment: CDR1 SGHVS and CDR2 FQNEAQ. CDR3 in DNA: TGTGCCAGCAGCTTAGCGTCGGACAGAATTGTGGGCTACACCTTC. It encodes CASSLASDRIVGYTF.

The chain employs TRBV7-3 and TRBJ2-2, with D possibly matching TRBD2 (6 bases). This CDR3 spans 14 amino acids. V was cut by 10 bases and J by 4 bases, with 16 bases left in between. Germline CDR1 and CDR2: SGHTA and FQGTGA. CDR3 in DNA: TGTGCCACCCGTGATGGGAGGACCACCGGGGAGCTGTTTTTT. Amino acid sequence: CATRDGRTTGELFF. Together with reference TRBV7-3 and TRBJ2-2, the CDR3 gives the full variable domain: GAGVSQTPSNKVTEKGKYVELRCDPISGHTALYWYRQSLGQGPEFLIYFQGTGAADDSGLPNDRFFAVRPEGSVSTLKIQRTERGDSAVYLCATRDGRTTGELFFGEGSRLTVL.

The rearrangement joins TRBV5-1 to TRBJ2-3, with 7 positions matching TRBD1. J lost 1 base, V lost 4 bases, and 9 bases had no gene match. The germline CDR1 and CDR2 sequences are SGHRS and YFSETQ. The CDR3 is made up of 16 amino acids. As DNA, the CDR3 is TGCGCCAGCAGCCCCACCACCGGGACAGGCACAGATACGCAGTATTTT. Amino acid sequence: CASSPTTGTGTDTQYF.

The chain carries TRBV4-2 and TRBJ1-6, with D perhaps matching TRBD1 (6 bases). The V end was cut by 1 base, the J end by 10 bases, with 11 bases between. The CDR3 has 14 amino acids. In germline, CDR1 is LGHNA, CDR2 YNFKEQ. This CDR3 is CASSQGAGASPLHF. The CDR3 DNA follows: TGTGCCAGCAGCCAAGGGGCAGGGGCCTCACCCCTCCACTTT.

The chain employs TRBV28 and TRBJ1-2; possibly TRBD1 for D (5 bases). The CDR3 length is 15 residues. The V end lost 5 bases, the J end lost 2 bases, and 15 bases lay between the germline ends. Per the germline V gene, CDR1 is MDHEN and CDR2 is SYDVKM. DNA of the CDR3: TGTGCCAGCAGTCTGAAGCGGAGGGACAACTATGGCTACACCTTC. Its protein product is CASSLKRRDNYGYTF.

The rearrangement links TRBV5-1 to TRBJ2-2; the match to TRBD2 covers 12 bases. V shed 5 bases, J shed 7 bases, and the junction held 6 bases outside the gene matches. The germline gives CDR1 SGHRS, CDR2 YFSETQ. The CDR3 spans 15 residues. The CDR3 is CASSIATSGGGELFF. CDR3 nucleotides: TGCGCCAGCAGTATCGCGACTAGCGGGGGCGGGGAGCTGTTTTTT.

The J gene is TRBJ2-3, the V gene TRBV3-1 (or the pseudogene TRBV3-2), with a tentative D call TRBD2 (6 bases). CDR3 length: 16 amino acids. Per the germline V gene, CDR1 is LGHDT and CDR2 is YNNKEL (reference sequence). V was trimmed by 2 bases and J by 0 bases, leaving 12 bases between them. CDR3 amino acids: CASSQRLDPSTDTQYF. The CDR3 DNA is TGTGCCAGCAGCCAAAGACTAGATCCAAGCACAGATACGCAGTATTTT.

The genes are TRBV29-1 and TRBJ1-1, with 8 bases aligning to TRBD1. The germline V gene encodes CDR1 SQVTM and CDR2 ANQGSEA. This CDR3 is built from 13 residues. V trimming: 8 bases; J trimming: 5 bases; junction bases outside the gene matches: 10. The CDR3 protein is CSSSQGERTEAFF. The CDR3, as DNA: TGCAGCTCCTCACAGGGGGAGAGGACTGAAGCTTTCTTT.

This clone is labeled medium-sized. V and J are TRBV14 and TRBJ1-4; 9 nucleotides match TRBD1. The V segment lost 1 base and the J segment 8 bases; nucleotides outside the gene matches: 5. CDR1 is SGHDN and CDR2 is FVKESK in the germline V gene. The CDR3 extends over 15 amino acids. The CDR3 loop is CASSQGGQGKEKLFF. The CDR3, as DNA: TGTGCCAGCAGCCAAGGCGGACAGGGGAAAGAAAAACTGTTTTTT.

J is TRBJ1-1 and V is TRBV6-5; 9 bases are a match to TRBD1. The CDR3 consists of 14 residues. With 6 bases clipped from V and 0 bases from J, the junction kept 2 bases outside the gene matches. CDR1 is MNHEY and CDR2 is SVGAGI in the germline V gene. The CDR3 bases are TGTGCCAGCAGCTGGACAGGGGTGAACACTGAAGCTTTCTTT. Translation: CASSWTGVNTEAFF.

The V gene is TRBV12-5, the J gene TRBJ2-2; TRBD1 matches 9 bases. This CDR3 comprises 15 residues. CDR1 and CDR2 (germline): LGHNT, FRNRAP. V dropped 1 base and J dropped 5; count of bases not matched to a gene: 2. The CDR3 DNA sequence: TGTGCTAGTGGTTTGGCCGGACAGGGGACCGGGGAGCTGTTTTTT. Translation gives CASGLAGQGTGELFF.

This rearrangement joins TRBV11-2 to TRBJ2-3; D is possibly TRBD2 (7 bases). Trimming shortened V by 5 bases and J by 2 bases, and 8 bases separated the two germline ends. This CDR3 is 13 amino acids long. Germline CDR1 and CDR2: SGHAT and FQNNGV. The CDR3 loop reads CASSGGATDTQYF. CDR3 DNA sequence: TGTGCCAGCAGCGGGGGGGCCACAGATACGCAGTATTTT.

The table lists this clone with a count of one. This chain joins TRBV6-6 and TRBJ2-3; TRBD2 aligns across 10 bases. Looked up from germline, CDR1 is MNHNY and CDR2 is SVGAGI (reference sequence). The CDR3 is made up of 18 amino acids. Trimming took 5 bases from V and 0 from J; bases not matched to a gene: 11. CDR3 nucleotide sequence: TGTGCCAGCAGTCCCAGGACTAGCGGACTGACTAGCACAGATACGCAGTATTTT. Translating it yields CASSPRTSGLTSTDTQYF.

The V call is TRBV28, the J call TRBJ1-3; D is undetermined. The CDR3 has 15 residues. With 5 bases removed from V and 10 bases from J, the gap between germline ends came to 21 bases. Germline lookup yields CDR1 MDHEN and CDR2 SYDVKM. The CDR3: CASSPSPGPGGTIYF. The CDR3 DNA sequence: TGTGCCAGCAGTCCCTCCCCTGGGCCAGGCGGGACCATATATTTT.

The CDR3 spells CASGPGQGIEKLFF. The CDR3, as DNA: TGTGCCAGCGGACCGGGACAGGGTATTGAAAAACTGTTTTTT. This sequence joins TRBV2 and TRBJ1-4; the match to TRBD1 covers 9 bases. V dropped 8 bases and J dropped 7; count of bases not matched to a gene: 8. This CDR3 has 14 amino acids. Germline lookup yields CDR1 SNHLY and CDR2 FYNNEI.

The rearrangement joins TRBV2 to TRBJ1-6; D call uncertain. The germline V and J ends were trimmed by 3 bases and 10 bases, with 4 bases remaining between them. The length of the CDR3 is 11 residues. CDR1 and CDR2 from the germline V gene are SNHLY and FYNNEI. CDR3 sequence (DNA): TGTGCCAGCAGTGATATATCACCCCTCCACTTT. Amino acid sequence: CASSDISPLHF.

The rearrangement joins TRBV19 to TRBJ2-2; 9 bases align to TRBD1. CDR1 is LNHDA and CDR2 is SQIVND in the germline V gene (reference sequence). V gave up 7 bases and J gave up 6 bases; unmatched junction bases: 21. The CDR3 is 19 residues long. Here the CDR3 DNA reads TGTGCCAGTACCTATCGCCGGGACAGGGTCCCAATAATCGCCGGGGAGCTGTTTTTT. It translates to CASTYRRDRVPIIAGELFF.

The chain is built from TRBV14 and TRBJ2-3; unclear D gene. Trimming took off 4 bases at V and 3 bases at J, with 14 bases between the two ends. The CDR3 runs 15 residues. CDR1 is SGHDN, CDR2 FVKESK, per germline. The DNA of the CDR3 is TGTGCCAGCAGCCTTACCCCGACATCAACAGATACGCAGTATTTT. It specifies CASSLTPTSTDTQYF.

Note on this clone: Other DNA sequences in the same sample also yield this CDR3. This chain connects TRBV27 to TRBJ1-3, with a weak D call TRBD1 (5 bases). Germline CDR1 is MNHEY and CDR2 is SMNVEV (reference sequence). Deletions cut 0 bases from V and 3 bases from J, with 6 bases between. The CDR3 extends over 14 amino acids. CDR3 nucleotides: TGTGCCAGCAGTTTATCCGGGGGTGGAAACACCATATATTTT. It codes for CASSLSGGGNTIYF.

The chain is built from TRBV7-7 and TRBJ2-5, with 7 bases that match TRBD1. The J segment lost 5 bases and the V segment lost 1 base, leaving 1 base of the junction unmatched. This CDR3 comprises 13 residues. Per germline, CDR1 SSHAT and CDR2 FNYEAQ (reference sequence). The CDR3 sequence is CASSLEQGETQYF. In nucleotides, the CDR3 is TGTGCCAGCAGCTTAGAACAGGGGGAGACCCAGTACTTC. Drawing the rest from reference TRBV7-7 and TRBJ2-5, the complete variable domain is GAGVSQSPRYKVTKRGQDVTLRCDPISSHATLYWYQQALGQGPEFLTYFNYEAQPDKSGLPSDRFSAERPEGSISTLTIQRTEQRDSAMYRCASSLEQGETQYFGPGTRLLVL.

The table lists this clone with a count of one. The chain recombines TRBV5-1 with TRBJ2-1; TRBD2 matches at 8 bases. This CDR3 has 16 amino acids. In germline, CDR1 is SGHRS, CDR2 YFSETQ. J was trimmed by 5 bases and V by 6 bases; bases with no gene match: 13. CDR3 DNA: TGCGCCAGCACCCCGGGGGGGGCTGAGGGTAACAATGAGCAGTTCTTC. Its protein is CASTPGGAEGNNEQFF.

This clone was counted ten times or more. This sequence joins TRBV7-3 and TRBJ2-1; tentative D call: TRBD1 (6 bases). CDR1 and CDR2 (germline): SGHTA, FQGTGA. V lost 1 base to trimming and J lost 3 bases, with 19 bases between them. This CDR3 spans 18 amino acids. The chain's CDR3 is CASSLNGVSGDRYNEQFF. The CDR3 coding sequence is TGTGCCAGCAGCTTAAACGGGGTCTCAGGGGACCGCTACAATGAGCAGTTCTTC.

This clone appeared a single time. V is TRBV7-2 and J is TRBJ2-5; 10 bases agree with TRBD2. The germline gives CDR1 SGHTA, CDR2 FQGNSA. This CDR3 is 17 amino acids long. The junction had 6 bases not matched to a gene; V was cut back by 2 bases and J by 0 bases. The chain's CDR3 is CASSLILAGAHQETQYF. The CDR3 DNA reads TGTGCCAGCAGCTTAATTCTAGCGGGAGCGCACCAAGAGACCCAGTACTTC.

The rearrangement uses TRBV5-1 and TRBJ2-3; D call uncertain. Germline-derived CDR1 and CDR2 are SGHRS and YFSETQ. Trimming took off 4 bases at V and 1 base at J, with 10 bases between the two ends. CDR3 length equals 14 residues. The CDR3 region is CASSPRSGTDTQYF. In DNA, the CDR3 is TGCGCCAGCAGCCCGAGGTCGGGCACAGATACGCAGTATTTT.

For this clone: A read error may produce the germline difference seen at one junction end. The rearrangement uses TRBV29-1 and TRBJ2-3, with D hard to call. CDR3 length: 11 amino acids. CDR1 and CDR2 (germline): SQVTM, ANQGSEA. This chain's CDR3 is CSAEHTDTQYF. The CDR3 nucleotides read TGCAGCGCTGAACACACAGATACGCAGTATTTT.

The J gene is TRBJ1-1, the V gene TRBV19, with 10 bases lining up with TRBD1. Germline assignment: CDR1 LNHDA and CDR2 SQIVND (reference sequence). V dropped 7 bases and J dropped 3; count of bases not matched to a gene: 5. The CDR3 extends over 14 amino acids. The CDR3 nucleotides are TGTGCCAGTACCAGACAGGGGGCACACACTGAAGCTTTCTTT. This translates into CASTRQGAHTEAFF.